The 2 T cell receptor beta chains in this list originate from one sample, sequenced in a study of breast tumors, draining lymph nodes, adjacent tissues (dated by TCRdb to about 2016). Libraries were made using multiplex PCR. The listed sequencing device is Illumina HiSeq 2000. The public reads were quality trimmed at Q25 with fastp and then assembled into clones with MiXCR by TCRdb, keeping productive beta chains. Rows are combined by CDR3 protein, so each entry shows the most common genes and DNA. The sample table contains 33,000 or so distinct CDR3 sequences; only one count was recorded for roughly two thirds of them. Jointly, the top ten make up over 15% of the sample. Sequencing input: breast tumor tissue. The source of these receptors is a female donor with breast cancer. Some clones in this sample may be carry-over from other donors' samples.

The chain uses TRBV20-1 and TRBJ2-1; maybe TRBD2 (6 bases). The CDR3 is 13 residues long. Looked up from germline, CDR1 is DFQATT and CDR2 is SNEGSKA (reference sequence). V dropped 3 bases and J dropped 7 bases, with 13 bases sitting between them. This chain's CDR3 is CSASGSAGNEQFF. CDR3 sequence (DNA): TGCAGTGCTAGTGGCTCGGCGGGGAATGAGCAGTTCTTC.

In this sample, this clonotype turned up many times. V gene TRBV5-1 combines with J gene TRBJ2-3, with TRBD2 matching over 10 bases. The trim removed 0 bases at V and 3 bases at J, leaving 7 bases unmatched. The CDR3 spans 17 residues. Germline V gene data show CDR1 as SGHRS and CDR2 as YFSETQ. CDR3 bases: TGCGCCAGCAGCTTGGAACTAGCGGGAACCGGGACAGATACGCAGTATTTT. It codes for CASSLELAGTGTDTQYF.